The 6 T cell receptor beta chains given below trace back to one sample, sequenced in a study of T cells in Graves' hyperthyroidism and ophthalmopathy. Researchers amplified the TCR beta CDR3 regions from RNA transcripts. An initial round of RT-PCR targeting the TCR CDR3 relied on the HTBI primer set. TCRdb re-called the multiplex PCR reads with MiXCR, one entry per CDR3 protein. Here the sample spans over 500,000 distinct CDR3 sequences, less than 15% being singletons. The sequenced sample was blood. The receptor set was obtained from a woman in her forties with Graves' hyperthyroidism.

The chain carries TRBV20-1 and TRBJ2-7, with D tentatively TRBD2 (6 bases). CDR1 DFQATT and CDR2 SNEGSKA come from the germline V gene (reference sequence). V dropped 0 bases and J dropped 2 bases, with 14 bases sitting between them. This CDR3 spans 15 amino acids. CDR3 bases: TGCAGTGCTAGAGATAGGCTAGCGAGGGCCTACGAGCAGTACTTC. Its translation is CSARDRLARAYEQYF.

The chain employs TRBV5-1 and TRBJ2-3; D call uncertain. This CDR3 has 15 amino acids. From germline, CDR1 is SGHRS and CDR2 YFSETQ. Deletions cut 0 bases from V and 1 base from J, with 9 bases between. CDR3 nucleotide sequence: TGCGCCAGCAGCTTGGAGGGCCCGGGCACAGATACGCAGTATTTT. Its protein is CASSLEGPGTDTQYF.

Ten or more counts support this clonotype. V gene TRBV2 combines with J gene TRBJ2-7; 7 bases are shared with TRBD2. The CDR3 extends over 14 amino acids. Trimming at V came to 3 bases and at J to 7 bases, leaving 9 bases not matched to a gene. Germline V gives CDR1 SNHLY, CDR2 FYNNEI. The CDR3 sequence is CASSELLAAREQYF. CDR3 DNA: TGTGCCAGCAGTGAGCTCCTAGCGGCAAGGGAGCAGTACTTC.

This clonotype has just a few counts. The V and J genes are TRBV29-1 and TRBJ1-2; 9 bases match TRBD1. In germline, CDR1 is SQVTM, CDR2 ANQGSEA. With V trimmed by 6 bases and J by 5 bases, 7 bases remained unmatched. This CDR3 region has 13 residues. As DNA, the CDR3 is TGCAGCGTGCCTCGGACAGGGGAGTATGGCTACACCTTC. Translation gives CSVPRTGEYGYTF.

The genes are TRBV12-3 or TRBV12-4 and TRBJ2-7, with TRBD2 identical over 13 bases. The CDR3 length is 16 residues. With V trimmed by 5 bases and J by 5 bases, 9 bases remained unmatched. The CDR3 region has the DNA TGTGCCAGCAGTCAACTAGCGGGAGGGGCTCCCAACGAGCAGTACTTC. Protein product: CASSQLAGGAPNEQYF.

This clonotype was picked up many times. The chain links TRBV5-8 to TRBJ2-7; 10 bases fit TRBD1. CDR1 is SGHTS and CDR2 is YDEGEE in the germline V gene. The CDR3 has 17 amino acids. Trimming cost V 1 base and J 2 bases; bases outside gene matches: 9. The CDR3 reads CASSLNRGQGVPYEQYF. CDR3 sequence (DNA): TGTGCCAGCAGCTTGAATCGTGGACAGGGGGTACCCTACGAGCAGTACTTC.